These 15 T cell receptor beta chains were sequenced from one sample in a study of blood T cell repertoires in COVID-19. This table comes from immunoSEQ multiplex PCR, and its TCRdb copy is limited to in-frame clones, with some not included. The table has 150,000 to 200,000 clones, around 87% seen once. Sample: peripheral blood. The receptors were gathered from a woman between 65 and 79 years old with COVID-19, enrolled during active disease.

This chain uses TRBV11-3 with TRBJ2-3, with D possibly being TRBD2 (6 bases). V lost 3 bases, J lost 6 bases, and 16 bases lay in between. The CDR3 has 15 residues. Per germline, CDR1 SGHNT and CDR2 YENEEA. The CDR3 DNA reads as TGTGCCAGCAGCTTTGGCCGCGGGGCGGCCGATACGCAGTATTTT. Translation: CASSFGRGAADTQYF.

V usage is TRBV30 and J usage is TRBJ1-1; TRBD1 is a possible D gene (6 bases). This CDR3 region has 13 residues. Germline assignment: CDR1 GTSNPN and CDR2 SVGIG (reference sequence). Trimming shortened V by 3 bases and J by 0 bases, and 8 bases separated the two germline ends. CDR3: CAWRDSLNTEAFF. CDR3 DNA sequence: TGTGCCTGGAGGGACAGCTTGAACACTGAAGCTTTCTTT.

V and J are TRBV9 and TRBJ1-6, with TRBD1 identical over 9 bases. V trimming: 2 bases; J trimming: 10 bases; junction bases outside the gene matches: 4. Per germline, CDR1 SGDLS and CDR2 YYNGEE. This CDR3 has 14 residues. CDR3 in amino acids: CASSVGQGISPLHF. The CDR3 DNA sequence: TGTGCCAGCAGCGTGGGACAGGGTATCTCACCCCTCCACTTT. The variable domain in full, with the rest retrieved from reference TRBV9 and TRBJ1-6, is DSGVTQTPKHLITATGQRVTLRCSPRSGDLSVYWYQQSLDQGLQFLIQYYNGEERAKGNILERFSAQQFPDLHSELNLSSLELGDSALYFCASSVGQGISPLHFGNGTRLTVT.

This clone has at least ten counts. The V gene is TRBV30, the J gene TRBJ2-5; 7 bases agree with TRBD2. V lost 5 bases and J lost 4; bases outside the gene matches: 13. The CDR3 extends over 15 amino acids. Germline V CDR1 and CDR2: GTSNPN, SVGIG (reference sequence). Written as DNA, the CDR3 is TGTGCCTGGGGCCCCCAGCGGGACGGTCCAGAGACCCAGTACTTC. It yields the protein CAWGPQRDGPETQYF.

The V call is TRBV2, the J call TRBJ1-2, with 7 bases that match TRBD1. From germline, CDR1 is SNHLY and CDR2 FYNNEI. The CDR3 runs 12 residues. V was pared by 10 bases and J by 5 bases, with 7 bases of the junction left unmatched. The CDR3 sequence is CATRPGGYGYTF. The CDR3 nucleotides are TGTGCCACCCGGCCAGGGGGGTATGGCTACACCTTC.

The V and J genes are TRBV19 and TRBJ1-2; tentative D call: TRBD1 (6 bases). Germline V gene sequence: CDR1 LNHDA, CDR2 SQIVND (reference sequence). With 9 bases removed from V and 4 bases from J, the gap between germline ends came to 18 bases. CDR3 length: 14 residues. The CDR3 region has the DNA TGTGCCAGCACCTATACAGGGCGGGTCTATGGCTACACCTTC. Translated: CASTYTGRVYGYTF.

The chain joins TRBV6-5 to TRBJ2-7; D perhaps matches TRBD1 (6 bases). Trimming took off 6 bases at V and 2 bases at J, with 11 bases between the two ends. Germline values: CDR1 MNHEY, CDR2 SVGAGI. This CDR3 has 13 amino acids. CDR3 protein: CASSRQEAYEQYF. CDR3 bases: TGTGCCAGCAGCCGACAGGAGGCCTACGAGCAGTACTTC.

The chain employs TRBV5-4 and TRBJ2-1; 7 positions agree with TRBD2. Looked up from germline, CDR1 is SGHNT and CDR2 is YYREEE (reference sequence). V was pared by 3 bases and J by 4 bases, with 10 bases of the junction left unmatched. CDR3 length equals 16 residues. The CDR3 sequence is CASSSKGGGEYNEQFF. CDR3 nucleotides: TGTGCCAGCAGCTCCAAAGGCGGGGGAGAATACAATGAGCAGTTCTTC.

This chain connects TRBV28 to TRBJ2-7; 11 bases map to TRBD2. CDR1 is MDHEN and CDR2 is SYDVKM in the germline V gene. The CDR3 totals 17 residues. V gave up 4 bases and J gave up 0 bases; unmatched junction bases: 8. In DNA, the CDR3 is TGTGCCAGCAGTTCGCCGGTACTAGCGGGGGTCTCCTACGAGCAGTACTTC. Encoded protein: CASSSPVLAGVSYEQYF.

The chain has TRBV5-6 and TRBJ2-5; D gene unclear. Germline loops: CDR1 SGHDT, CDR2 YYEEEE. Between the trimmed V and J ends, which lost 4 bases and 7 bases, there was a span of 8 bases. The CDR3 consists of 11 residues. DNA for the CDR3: TGTGCCAGCAGCGCCACGGGGACCCAGTACTTC. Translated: CASSATGTQYF.

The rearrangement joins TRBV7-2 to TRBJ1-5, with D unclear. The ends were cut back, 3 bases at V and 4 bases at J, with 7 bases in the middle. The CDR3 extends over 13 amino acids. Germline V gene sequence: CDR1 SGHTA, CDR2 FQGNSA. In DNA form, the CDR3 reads TGTGCCAGCAGCTTTAACAGAAATCAGCCCCAGCATTTT. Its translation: CASSFNRNQPQHF.

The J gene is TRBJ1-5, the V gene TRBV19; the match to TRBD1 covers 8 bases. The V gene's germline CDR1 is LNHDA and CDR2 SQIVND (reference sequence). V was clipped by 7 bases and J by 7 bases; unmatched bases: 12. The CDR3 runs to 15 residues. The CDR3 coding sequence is TGTGCCAGTAAGTTTGCCCAGGGGGCGGGGCAGCCCCAGCATTTT. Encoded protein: CASKFAQGAGQPQHF.

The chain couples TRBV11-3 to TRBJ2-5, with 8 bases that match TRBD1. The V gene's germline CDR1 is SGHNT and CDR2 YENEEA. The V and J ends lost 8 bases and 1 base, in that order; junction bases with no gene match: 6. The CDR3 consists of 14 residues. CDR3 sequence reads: CASSEDRVQETQYF. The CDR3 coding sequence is TGTGCCAGCTCCGAGGACAGGGTCCAAGAGACCCAGTACTTC.

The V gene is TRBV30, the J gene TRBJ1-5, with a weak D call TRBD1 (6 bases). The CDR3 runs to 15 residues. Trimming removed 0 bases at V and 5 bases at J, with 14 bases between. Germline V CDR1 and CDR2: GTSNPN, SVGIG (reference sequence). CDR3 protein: CAWSVVSRGYQPQHF. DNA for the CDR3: TGTGCCTGGAGTGTAGTGTCCAGGGGTTATCAGCCCCAGCATTTT.

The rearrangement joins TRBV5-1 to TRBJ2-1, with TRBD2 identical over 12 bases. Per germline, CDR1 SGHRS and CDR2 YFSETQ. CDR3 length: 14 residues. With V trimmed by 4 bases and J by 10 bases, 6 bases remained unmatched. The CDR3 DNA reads TGCGCCAGCAGCATCCCTAGCGGGAGGGACGAGCAGTTCTTC. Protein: CASSIPSGRDEQFF.